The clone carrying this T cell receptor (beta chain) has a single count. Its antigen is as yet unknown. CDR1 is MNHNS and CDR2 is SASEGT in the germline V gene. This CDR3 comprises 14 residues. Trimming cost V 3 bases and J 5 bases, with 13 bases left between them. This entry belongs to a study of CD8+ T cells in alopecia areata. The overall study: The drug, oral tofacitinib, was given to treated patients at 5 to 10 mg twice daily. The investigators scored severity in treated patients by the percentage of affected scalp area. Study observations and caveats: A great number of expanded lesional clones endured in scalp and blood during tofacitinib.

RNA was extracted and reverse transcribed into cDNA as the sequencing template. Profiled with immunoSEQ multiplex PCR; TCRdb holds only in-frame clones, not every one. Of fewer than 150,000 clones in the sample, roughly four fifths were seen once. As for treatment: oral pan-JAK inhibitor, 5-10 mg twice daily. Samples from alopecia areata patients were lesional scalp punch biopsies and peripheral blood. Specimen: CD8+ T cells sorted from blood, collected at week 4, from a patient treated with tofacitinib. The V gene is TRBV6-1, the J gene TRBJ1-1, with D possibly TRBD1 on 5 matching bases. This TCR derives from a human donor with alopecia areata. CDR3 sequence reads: CASSDGTDGTEAFF. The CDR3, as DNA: TGTGCCAGCAGTGATGGGACGGATGGGACTGAAGCTTTCTTT.